Shown below are 19 T cell receptor beta chains from a single sample sequenced in a study of shared clonotypes between healthy human individuals. Terminally differentiated effector memory CD45RA+ cells were excluded by CCR7 positive selection of CD45RO-negative cells. Sequencing used immunoSEQ multiplex PCR; TCRdb keeps in-frame clones, though not all of them. This sample has hundreds of thousands of clones, with about 95% found just once. Sequencing input: naive CD8+ T cells sorted from blood. The receptors stem from a woman in her 30s in good health.

The V and J genes are TRBV28 and TRBJ1-1; D remains unclear. CDR1 and CDR2 from the germline V gene are MDHEN and SYDVKM. The CDR3 runs 15 residues. The V and J ends lost 1 base and 0 bases respectively, with 9 bases between them. CDR3 loop: CASSLSNTMNTEAFF. CDR3 coding DNA: TGTGCCAGCAGTTTATCAAATACTATGAACACTGAAGCTTTCTTT.

The rearrangement joins TRBV7-9 to TRBJ2-5; D is undetermined. Trimming shortened V by 2 bases and J by 1 base, and 14 bases separated the two germline ends. The CDR3 is made up of 16 amino acids. The germline gives CDR1 SEHNR, CDR2 FQNEAQ (reference sequence). The CDR3 here is CASSLNDKEPQETQYF. DNA of the CDR3: TGTGCCAGCAGCTTAAACGACAAGGAACCCCAAGAGACCCAGTACTTC.

The V and J genes are TRBV4-1 and TRBJ2-5, with 7 bases fitting TRBD1. The V gene end was trimmed by 4 bases and the J gene end by 2 bases; junction bases not matched to a gene: 7. CDR1 MGHRA and CDR2 YSYEKL come from the germline V gene. There are 15 residues in the CDR3. The CDR3 DNA is TGCGCCAGCAGCCTTACCGGGACAGTTCAAGAGACCCAGTACTTC. It encodes CASSLTGTVQETQYF.

The J gene is TRBJ1-5, the V gene TRBV19; 7 bases fit TRBD1. In germline, CDR1 is LNHDA, CDR2 SQIVND (reference sequence). The CDR3 consists of 20 residues. V gave up 3 bases and J gave up 2 bases; unmatched junction bases: 19. CDR3 protein: CASSIGTWDSMIGGNQPQHF. Written as DNA, the CDR3 is TGTGCCAGTAGTATCGGGACCTGGGACAGCATGATAGGTGGCAATCAGCCCCAGCATTTT.

CDR3 amino acids: CASSLEGRSGNEQYF. The DNA of the CDR3 is TGCGCCAGCAGCTTGGAGGGCAGGAGTGGAAACGAGCAGTACTTC. This chain connects TRBV5-1 to TRBJ2-7, with D unclear. Germline values: CDR1 SGHRS, CDR2 YFSETQ. CDR3 length: 15 residues. Trimming removed 0 bases from V and 5 bases from J, with 15 bases in between. Filled out from reference TRBV5-1 and TRBJ2-7, the complete variable domain reads KAGVTQTPRYLIKTRGQQVTLSCSPISGHRSVSWYQQTPGQGLQFLFEYFSETQRNKGNFPGRFSGRQFSNSRSEMNVSTLELGDSALYLCASSLEGRSGNEQYFGPGTRLTVT.

V is TRBV27 and J is TRBJ1-1, with 10 bases aligning to TRBD1. V trimming: 5 bases; J trimming: 6 bases; junction bases outside the gene matches: 6. CDR3 length: 14 amino acids. Germline V gene data show CDR1 as MNHEY and CDR2 as SMNVEV (reference sequence). The CDR3 loop is CASSAGTGVAEAFF. As DNA, the CDR3 is TGTGCCAGCAGTGCCGGGACAGGGGTGGCTGAAGCTTTCTTT.

The rearrangement uses TRBV30 and TRBJ2-5; D remains ambiguous. Trimming shortened V by 2 bases and J by 5 bases, and 12 bases separated the two germline ends. CDR1 is GTSNPN and CDR2 is SVGIG in the germline V gene (reference sequence). CDR3 length equals 13 residues. Here the CDR3 reads CAWSIGGGETQYF. In DNA form, the CDR3 reads TGTGCCTGGAGTATCGGCGGTGGGGAGACCCAGTACTTC.

This clone was detected once. This chain connects TRBV27 to TRBJ2-7; D remains unclear. From germline, CDR1 is MNHEY and CDR2 SMNVEV (reference sequence). The V end was cut by 4 bases, the J end by 7 bases, with 8 bases between. The CDR3 consists of 11 residues. CDR3 amino acids: CASSSVREQYF. The CDR3 DNA is TGTGCCAGCAGTTCCGTTAGGGAGCAGTACTTC.

This sequence joins TRBV27 and TRBJ2-7, with a possible D match to TRBD2 (7 bases). The CDR3 contains 13 residues. Trimming cost V 6 bases and J 5 bases, with 14 bases left between them. Germline V CDR1 and CDR2: MNHEY, SMNVEV (reference sequence). This CDR3 is CASSSSGGHEQYF. The CDR3 nucleotides read TGTGCCAGCAGCTCTTCCGGGGGGCACGAGCAGTACTTC.

The chain joins TRBV19 to TRBJ1-5; a weak D match, TRBD1 (6 bases). The CDR3 has 16 amino acids. V was trimmed by 5 bases and J by 9 bases, leaving 23 bases between them. Germline V gene sequence: CDR1 LNHDA, CDR2 SQIVND (reference sequence). The chain's CDR3 is CASSPEGVKGWLPQHF. The CDR3 DNA reads TGTGCCAGTAGTCCGGAGGGGGTCAAAGGATGGTTGCCCCAGCATTTT.

The rearrangement links TRBV6-5 to TRBJ1-1; TRBD1 might be the D (5 bases). This CDR3 region has 15 residues. Per the germline V gene, CDR1 is MNHEY and CDR2 is SVGAGI. V shed 6 bases and J shed 1 base, with 15 bases lying between them. CDR3 residues: CASRSLTGTNTEAFF. The CDR3, as DNA: TGTGCCAGCAGATCCCTTACCGGGACGAACACTGAAGCTTTCTTT.

The chain uses TRBV15 and TRBJ2-3; 12 positions agree with TRBD2. The CDR3 loop spans 16 amino acids. Germline-derived CDR1 and CDR2 are LNHNV and YYDKDF (reference sequence). Trimming cost V 5 bases and J 8 bases; bases outside gene matches: 11. The CDR3 loop is CATSLIGGLAGSTQYF. DNA of the CDR3: TGTGCCACCAGCCTAATCGGCGGACTAGCGGGGAGTACGCAGTATTTT.

V is TRBV19 and J is TRBJ2-1, with TRBD1 matching over 7 bases. J gave up 0 bases and V 6 bases, and 8 bases lay outside the gene matches. This CDR3 spans 16 amino acids. The V gene's germline CDR1 is LNHDA and CDR2 SQIVND (reference sequence). CDR3: CASRKTGASSYNEQFF. In DNA, the CDR3 is TGTGCCAGTAGGAAAACAGGGGCCAGCTCCTACAATGAGCAGTTCTTC. The full variable domain, in which reference TRBV19 and TRBJ2-1 provide the parts outside the CDR3, is DGGITQSPKYLFRKEGQNVTLSCEQNLNHDAMYWYRQDPGQGLRLIYYSQIVNDFQKGDIAEGYSVSREKKESFPLTVTSAQKNPTAFYLCASRKTGASSYNEQFFGPGTRLTVL.

The chain combines TRBV29-1 with TRBJ2-1; TRBD1 agrees at 7 bases. CDR3 length: 12 amino acids. Germline CDR1 and CDR2: SQVTM and ANQGSEA. The J segment lost 5 bases and the V segment lost 8 bases, leaving 6 bases of the junction unmatched. The CDR3 DNA is TGCAGCTCCATCGACAGGGACAATGAGCAGTTCTTC. Its translation: CSSIDRDNEQFF.

The gene calls are TRBV29-1 and TRBJ1-2; 7 bases map to TRBD1. This CDR3 region has 13 residues. Trimming removed 2 bases from V and 4 bases from J; junction bases left unmatched: 4. The germline CDR1 and CDR2 sequences are SQVTM and ANQGSEA. The CDR3 DNA reads TGCAGCGTTGAACAAGGGGGCGGCTATGGCTACACCTTC. This translates into CSVEQGGGYGYTF.

The rearrangement uses TRBV2 and TRBJ2-7; TRBD1 matches at 9 bases. After removal of 1 base from V and 6 bases from J, the junction contained 4 bases not matched to a gene. CDR1 SNHLY and CDR2 FYNNEI come from the germline V gene. This CDR3 comprises 14 residues. Here the CDR3 reads CASSEGTGVREQYF. The DNA for the CDR3 is TGTGCCAGCAGTGAAGGGACAGGGGTACGCGAGCAGTACTTC.

The rearrangement links TRBV4-1 to TRBJ2-7; 8 bases agree with TRBD2. This CDR3 contains 14 residues. CDR1 is MGHRA, CDR2 YSYEKL, per germline. With V trimmed by 2 bases and J by 5 bases, 5 bases remained unmatched. In nucleotides, the CDR3 is TGCGCCAGCAGCCAACCAGCGGGAGAGGACGAGCAGTACTTC. Protein product: CASSQPAGEDEQYF.

The rearrangement uses TRBV5-1 and TRBJ2-7; 9 nucleotides match TRBD1. V trimming: 4 bases; J trimming: 3 bases; junction bases outside the gene matches: 8. The CDR3 consists of 15 residues. Germline V gene data show CDR1 as SGHRS and CDR2 as YFSETQ. This CDR3 reads CASSLRTGEFYEQYF. DNA of the CDR3: TGCGCCAGCAGCCTGAGGACAGGGGAATTCTACGAGCAGTACTTC.

Comments on this clone: The sample contains more than one DNA sequence encoding this CDR3. The rearrangement uses TRBV7-9 and TRBJ2-7; 7 bases match TRBD2. There are 15 residues in the CDR3. Germline V gene lookup returns CDR1 SEHNR and CDR2 FQNEAQ (reference sequence). Unmatched junction bases numbered 7, after V lost 3 bases and J lost 2 bases. Here the CDR3 DNA reads TGTGCCAGCAGCTTGGTCGCTAGCGGAACCTACGAGCAGTACTTC. Translated: CASSLVASGTYEQYF.